This TCR beta chain derives from a study of blood T cell repertoires in COVID-19. For the study at large: Nucleic acid was either cDNA or gDNA, and it came from T cells, B-cell-depleted T cells, or PBMCs.

Original analysis: Reference gene primers were amplified, and this amplification served to estimate nucleated cell counts. Produced via immunoSEQ multiplex PCR; TCRdb's table is partial and in-frame only. The V and J calls and clone size are taken from that table; D and trimming were inferred from the DNA. The table includes about 250,000 clones, about 90% detected once. The trim removed 1 base at V and 4 bases at J, leaving 5 bases unmatched. The CDR3 covers 17 residues. Germline V gene data show CDR1 as LNHDA and CDR2 as SQIVND (reference sequence). Participant reports of clinical history set cohort assignment.

This TCR derives from a woman aged 25 to 39 with acute COVID-19. The sequencing input was PBMCs or T cells enriched from blood (not recorded which). The rearrangement uses TRBV19 and TRBJ2-5; 14 positions agree with TRBD2. In DNA, the CDR3 is TGTGCCAGTAGTATAGGACTAGCGGGGGGGCCGGGAGAGACCCAGTACTTC. Translation gives CASSIGLAGGPGETQYF.